This entry features one TCR beta chain sequence. Those who participated ranged in age from about 18 to 95 years and resided in approximately 23 US areas. Cohorts were based on clinical histories the participants reported. Each recovered donor of Cohort 3 presented with two negative PCRs, clearance, or symptom resolution. The entry originates in a study of blood T cell repertoires in COVID-19. Authors' processing steps: Amplified reference gene primers provided the basis for estimating nucleated cell counts. The data were produced by immunoSEQ multiplex PCR, yet TCRdb's version contains in-frame clones alone and is incomplete. D and trimming come from the DNA, and the V and J calls and clone size come from that table. The sample has around 250,000 clones; almost 85% are singletons. J was trimmed by 6 bases and V by 4 bases; bases with no gene match: 7. CDR3 length: 17 amino acids. The V gene's germline CDR1 is LGHNA and CDR2 YNFKEQ.

The V gene is TRBV4-2, the J gene TRBJ2-1; 15 nucleotides line up with TRBD2. The sequencing sample was made of PBMCs or T cells enriched from blood (not recorded which). The TCR comes from a man aged 35 to 55 who had recovered from COVID-19. In nucleotides, the CDR3 is TGTGCCAGCAGCCCCCGGACTAGCGGGAGGGCCTTCAATGAGCAGTTCTTC. Translating it yields CASSPRTSGRAFNEQFF.